What follows are 8 T cell receptor beta chains derived from one specimen sequenced in a study of T cells in Graves' hyperthyroidism and ophthalmopathy. What was amplified from RNA transcripts were TCR beta CDR3 regions. TCR CDR3 regions were first amplified by RT-PCR with HTBI primers. Via MiXCR, TCRdb re-called the multiplex PCR reads, giving one row per CDR3 protein. The profile shows about 520,000 distinct CDR3 sequences, about 24% of them singletons. Sequenced input: blood. Receptor source: a woman aged 25 to 45 with Graves' ophthalmopathy.

The rearrangement joins TRBV15 to TRBJ1-6, with 9 bases aligning to TRBD1. Germline values: CDR1 LNHNV, CDR2 YYDKDF (reference sequence). With V trimmed by 3 bases and J by 9 bases, 9 bases remained unmatched. CDR3 size: 16 residues. CDR3 nucleotide sequence: TGTGCCACCAGCAGCCCCCGGGACAGGGATGGTTCACCCCTCCACTTT. Encoded protein: CATSSPRDRDGSPLHF.

This clonotype was detected ten times or more. The chain employs TRBV20-1 and TRBJ2-3; 9 bases fit TRBD1. The CDR3 is 13 residues long. Per the germline V gene, CDR1 is DFQATT and CDR2 is SNEGSKA (reference sequence). After removal of 6 bases from V and 4 bases from J, the junction contained 5 bases not matched to a gene. This chain's CDR3 is CSAQDRGADTQYF. DNA of the CDR3: TGCAGTGCCCAGGACAGGGGAGCAGATACGCAGTATTTT.

This clonotype was found many times. The chain is built from TRBV12-3 or TRBV12-4 and TRBJ1-5; the D is unclear. V was trimmed by 8 bases and J by 5 bases, leaving 10 bases between them. The CDR3 covers 12 residues. The CDR3 sequence: CASSAGDQPQHF. Here the CDR3 DNA reads TGTGCCAGCTCGGCCGGGGATCAGCCCCAGCATTTT.

This clonotype was counted ten times or more. This chain connects TRBV20-1 to TRBJ2-5; D uncertain. The CDR3 loop spans 13 amino acids. The V gene's germline CDR1 is DFQATT and CDR2 SNEGSKA (reference sequence). V was trimmed by 0 bases and J by 1 base, leaving 6 bases between them. This CDR3 reads CSARDLLQETQYF. CDR3 bases: TGCAGTGCTAGAGACCTCCTCCAAGAGACCCAGTACTTC.

This clonotype was seen repeatedly, ten times or more. The CDR3 DNA reads TGTGCCAGCAGCTTTAGCGACTACGAGCAGTACTTC. This codes for CASSFSDYEQYF. The rearrangement uses TRBV11-2 and TRBJ2-7; D perhaps matches TRBD2 (5 bases). The germline V gene has CDR1 SGHAT and CDR2 FQNNGV. Trimming stripped 3 bases from V and 3 bases from J, with 6 bases between. The CDR3 contains 12 residues.

The chain is built from TRBV19 and TRBJ2-7; TRBD2 might be the D (5 bases). There are 14 residues in the CDR3. V shed 6 bases and J shed 3 bases, with 15 bases lying between them. Per germline, CDR1 LNHDA and CDR2 SQIVND (reference sequence). CDR3 coding DNA: TGTGCCAGTAGCCTAGGAGACGGGGACTACGAGCAGTACTTC. Translating gives CASSLGDGDYEQYF.

At least ten counts were recorded for this clonotype. This sequence joins TRBV6-1 and TRBJ2-7; D may be TRBD2 (6 bases). This CDR3 has 15 residues. Germline lookup yields CDR1 MNHNS and CDR2 SASEGT. V dropped 4 bases and J dropped 1 base, with 14 bases sitting between them. CDR3 in DNA: TGTGCCAGCAGTGGAGGAGGGATCCTATCCTACGAGCAGTACTTC. This codes for CASSGGGILSYEQYF.

This clonotype occurred once. The gene calls are TRBV6-1 and TRBJ2-2; 7 bases align to TRBD1. CDR3 length: 14 amino acids. Germline trimming cut 6 bases from V and 3 bases from J; bases unmatched to any gene: 4. Per germline, CDR1 MNHNS and CDR2 SASEGT. CDR3 sequence (DNA): TGTGCCAGCAGGACCGGGACAGACACCGGGGAGCTGTTTTTT. Encoded protein: CASRTGTDTGELFF.